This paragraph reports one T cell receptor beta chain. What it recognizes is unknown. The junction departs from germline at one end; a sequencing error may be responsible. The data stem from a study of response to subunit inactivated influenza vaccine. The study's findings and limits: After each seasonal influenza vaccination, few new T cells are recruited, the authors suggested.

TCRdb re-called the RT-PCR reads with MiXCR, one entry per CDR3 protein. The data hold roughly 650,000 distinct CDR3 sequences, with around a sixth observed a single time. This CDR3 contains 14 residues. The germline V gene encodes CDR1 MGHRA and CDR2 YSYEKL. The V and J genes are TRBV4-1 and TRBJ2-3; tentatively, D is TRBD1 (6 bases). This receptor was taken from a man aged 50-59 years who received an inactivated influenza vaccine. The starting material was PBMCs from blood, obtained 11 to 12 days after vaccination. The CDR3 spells CASSPLAGVDTQCF. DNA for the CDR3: TGCGCCAGCAGCCCCCTCGCAGGGGTAGATACGCAGTGTTTT.